This record concerns one TCR beta chain sequence. Its cognate antigen is unknown. The data belong to a study of Ad26.COV2.S vaccination and SARS-CoV-2 variants. Findings and caveats of the study: Post-vaccination spike-specific CD8+ and CD4+ T cell responses reportedly had substantial breadth.

Treatment indicated: 19 received Ad26.COV2.S at low or high dose, single or two shots; roughly 5 received placebo; per-sample allocation not given. Sampling was performed 63 days after the first vaccine or placebo injection. Per germline, CDR1 SGHTA and CDR2 FQGNSA. CDR3 length equals 15 residues. Trimming pared 4 bases from V and 5 bases from J, leaving 17 bases between. Generated by immunoSEQ multiplex PCR, the TCRdb table keeps only in-frame clones and is missing some. The repertoire consists of 300,000 to 400,000 clones, with about 85% occurring once and the leading ten covering 2% to 2.5%. The chain joins TRBV7-2 to TRBJ2-5, with D perhaps matching TRBD1 (6 bases). The material sequenced was peripheral blood, taken in a trial of Ad26.COV2.S vaccine versus placebo. The source of this sequence is a person between 18 and 65 years old who received the Ad26.COV2.S COVID-19 vaccine or a placebo. This CDR3 is CASSSQAGTLETQYF. CDR3 in DNA: TGTGCCAGCAGCTCCCAGGCCGGGACATTGGAGACCCAGTACTTC.